This T cell receptor (beta chain) comes out of a study of T cell repertoires in cytomegalovirus infection. In the study overall: Indicated by public TCR beta signatures were CMV infection and matching HLA type. General study findings and limits: Carriage of CMV together with the relevant HLA was identifiable through cumulative public TCR beta family frequency. Dominant in the ex vivo response were TCR beta clonotypes restricted by HLA-C and specific for CMV.

Trimming took 0 bases from V and 4 from J, leaving 10 bases between them. The length of the CDR3 is 14 residues. The germline gives CDR1 DFQATT, CDR2 SNEGSKA (reference sequence). Turning to this clonotype: Its specificity is not known.

TCRdb re-analysed the reads in MiXCR, keeping a single row per CDR3 protein. The data contain some 180,000 distinct CDR3 sequences, 17% of them singletons. Sequenced: CD8+ T cells from PBMCs. V usage is TRBV20-1 and J usage is TRBJ2-1, with no clear D. The sequence was collected from a human donor in good health (CMV status not recorded). Some clones in this sample may be carry-over from other donors' samples. The CDR3: CSARDRKAYNEQFF. The DNA of the CDR3 is TGCAGTGCTAGAGACAGGAAGGCTTACAATGAGCAGTTCTTC.